These 12 T cell receptor beta chains originate from one sample sequenced in a study of T cell responses to AZD1222 COVID-19 vaccine. TCRdb's table, derived via immunoSEQ multiplex PCR, lists solely in-frame clones and lacks some. Of 170,000 or so clones listed, 90% are singletons. Source: peripheral blood, taken on day 0 of AZD1222 vaccination. The receptors shown here come from an adult in good health.

The sample holds a few counts of this clone. The J gene is TRBJ2-1, the V gene TRBV9, with TRBD2 matching over 14 bases. Germline values: CDR1 SGDLS, CDR2 YYNGEE. The trim removed 5 bases at V and 0 bases at J, leaving 7 bases unmatched. This CDR3 has 18 amino acids. For the CDR3, the DNA is TGTGCCAGCAGACCGGGACTAGCGGGGGAGATCTCCTACAATGAGCAGTTCTTC. It encodes CASRPGLAGEISYNEQFF. Full variable domain (rest looked up from reference TRBV9 and TRBJ2-1): DSGVTQTPKHLITATGQRVTLRCSPRSGDLSVYWYQQSLDQGLQFLIQYYNGEERAKGNILERFSAQQFPDLHSELNLSSLELGDSALYFCASRPGLAGEISYNEQFFGPGTRLTVL.

The chain joins TRBV7-3 to TRBJ1-2, with D maybe TRBD1 (5 bases). The CDR3 runs to 13 residues. Trimming removed 5 bases at V and 8 bases at J, with 15 bases between. The germline gives CDR1 SGHTA, CDR2 FQGTGA. The CDR3 DNA follows: TGTGCCAGCAGCGCCATCCGAGGACAAGGCTACACCTTC. This encodes CASSAIRGQGYTF.

The chain joins TRBV28 to TRBJ1-2, with 10 bases lining up with TRBD1. The J segment lost 6 bases and the V segment lost 4 bases, leaving 8 bases of the junction unmatched. This CDR3 contains 15 residues. Germline lookup yields CDR1 MDHEN and CDR2 SYDVKM. The CDR3 DNA reads as TGTGCCAGCAGTTCTCCGGGACAGGGGTCTCATGGCTACACCTTC. Its protein is CASSSPGQGSHGYTF.

As for this clone: The sample has other DNA sequences that encode this CDR3 too. The genes are TRBV6-2 or TRBV6-3 and TRBJ1-5, with a possible D match to TRBD1 (5 bases). Germline loops: CDR1 MNHEY, CDR2 SVGEGT. V dropped 6 bases and J dropped 7 bases, with 7 bases sitting between them. This CDR3 has 11 amino acids. CDR3 in amino acids: CASSQGQPQHF. The DNA for the CDR3 is TGTGCCAGCAGCCAGGGACAGCCCCAGCATTTT.

V gene TRBV6-1 combines with J gene TRBJ2-1, with TRBD2 as a possible D gene (5 bases). Trimming pared 2 bases from V and 4 bases from J, leaving 12 bases between. CDR3 length: 15 residues. Germline V gene data show CDR1 as MNHNS and CDR2 as SASEGT. The DNA of the CDR3 is TGTGCCAGCAGTGAACTTGTCGGGATATACAATGAGCAGTTCTTC. Translation: CASSELVGIYNEQFF.

The chain is built from TRBV19 and TRBJ2-1; TRBD1 is a possible D gene (6 bases). Germline CDR1 LNHDA, CDR2 SQIVND (reference sequence). CDR3 size: 15 residues. V lost 2 bases and J 2 bases, leaving 10 bases between the germline ends. CDR3 residues: CASSIWDTTYNEQFF. CDR3 sequence (DNA): TGTGCCAGTAGTATATGGGACACCACCTACAATGAGCAGTTCTTC.

J is TRBJ1-5 and V is TRBV10-3; TRBD1 aligns across 7 bases. With 8 bases clipped from V and 6 bases from J, the junction kept 7 bases outside the gene matches. Germline V lookup: CDR1 ENHRY, CDR2 SYGVKD. The CDR3 runs to 13 residues. The DNA of the CDR3 is TGTGCCATCGCCCAGGGGGAGTCTCAGCCCCAGCATTTT. Translation: CAIAQGESQPQHF.

The genes are TRBV3-1 (or the pseudogene TRBV3-2) and TRBJ1-6, with TRBD1 identical over 7 bases. The CDR3 contains 17 residues. Losses at the gene ends were 0 bases for V and 8 bases for J; bases not matched to a gene: 10. Germline CDR1 LGHDT, CDR2 YNNKEL (reference sequence). The CDR3, as DNA: TGTGCCAGCAGCCAAGAGAAAGGGGGCTTTTTCCATTCACCCCTCCACTTT. Translating gives CASSQEKGGFFHSPLHF.

The chain links TRBV29-1 to TRBJ1-3; D remains unclear. The V end was cut by 5 bases, the J end by 0 bases, with 8 bases between. The CDR3 runs 13 residues. Germline CDR1 SQVTM, CDR2 ANQGSEA. CDR3 nucleotide sequence: TGCAGCGTTCCCAGTGGCTCTGGAAACACCATATATTTT. Protein product: CSVPSGSGNTIYF.

This clone came up once. This chain connects TRBV9 to TRBJ1-2; D is undetermined. Germline CDR1 SGDLS, CDR2 YYNGEE. Trimming removed 0 bases from V and 0 bases from J, with 12 bases in between. CDR3 length: 16 residues. The CDR3 DNA follows: TGTGCCAGCAGCGTAGATCGATGGGCCTCTAACTATGGCTACACCTTC. It is translated as CASSVDRWASNYGYTF.

This clone was counted once. The chain recombines TRBV7-3 with TRBJ2-3; TRBD1 or TRBD2 may be the D gene (5 bases each). V was clipped by 0 bases and J by 0 bases, with 10 bases between them. CDR1 and CDR2 from the germline V gene are SGHTA and FQGTGA. The CDR3 contains 16 residues. CDR3 in DNA: TGTGCCAGCAGCTTAACGGGATGGGGGAGCACAGATACGCAGTATTTT. It yields the protein CASSLTGWGSTDTQYF.

The rearrangement uses TRBV28 and TRBJ1-3, with TRBD1 as a possible D gene (5 bases). Germline V gene lookup returns CDR1 MDHEN and CDR2 SYDVKM. V shed 10 bases and J shed 7 bases, with 23 bases lying between them. This CDR3 comprises 15 residues. The CDR3 loop reads CAISGVAGVRNTIYF. The CDR3 bases are TGTGCCATATCCGGGGTGGCGGGGGTGCGGAACACCATATATTTT.